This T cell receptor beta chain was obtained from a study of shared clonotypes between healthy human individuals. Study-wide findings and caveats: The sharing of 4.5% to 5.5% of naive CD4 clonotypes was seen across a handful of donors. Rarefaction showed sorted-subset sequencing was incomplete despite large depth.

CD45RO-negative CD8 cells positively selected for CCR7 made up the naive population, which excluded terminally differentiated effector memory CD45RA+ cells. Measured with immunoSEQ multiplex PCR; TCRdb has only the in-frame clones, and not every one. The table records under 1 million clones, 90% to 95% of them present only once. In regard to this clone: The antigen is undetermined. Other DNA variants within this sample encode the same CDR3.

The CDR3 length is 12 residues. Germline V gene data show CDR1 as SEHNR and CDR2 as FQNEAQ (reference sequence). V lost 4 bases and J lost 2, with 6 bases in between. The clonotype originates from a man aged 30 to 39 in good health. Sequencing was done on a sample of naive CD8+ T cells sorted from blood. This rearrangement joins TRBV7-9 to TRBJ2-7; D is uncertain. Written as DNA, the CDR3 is TGTGCCAGCAGCTCAACCGCCTACGAGCAGTACTTC. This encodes CASSSTAYEQYF. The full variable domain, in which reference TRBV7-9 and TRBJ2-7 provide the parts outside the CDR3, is DTGVSQNPRHKITKRGQNVTFRCDPISEHNRLYWYRQTLGQGPEFLTYFQNEAQLEKSRLLSDRFSAERPKGSFSTLEIQRTEQGDSAMYLCASSSTAYEQYFGPGTRLTVT.